This TCR beta chain was sequenced during a study of patients and donors after allogeneic stem cell transplantation. This CDR3 comprises 14 residues. CDR1 and CDR2 (germline): SQVTM, ANQGSEA. The V segment lost 5 bases and the J segment 11 bases; nucleotides outside the gene matches: 14. Each CDR3 protein gets one entry after TCRdb re-called the RT-PCR reads with MiXCR. Found here are approximately 430,000 distinct CDR3 sequences, under 20% of them singletons; the top ten hold 7.2%. This clonotype was picked up a small number of times. The chain couples TRBV29-1 to TRBJ1-1; 10 nucleotides match TRBD1. The sample consisted of blood, either unsorted or a sorted T cell fraction (not recorded which). This TCR was recovered from a human donor who was either an allogeneic HSCT recipient or a stem cell or donor lymphocyte infusion donor (not recorded which). It is not recorded whose cells these are; they may come from a transplant donor. The CDR3 loop reads CSVKSRDRGREAFF. CDR3 in DNA: TGCAGCGTTAAAAGCCGGGACAGGGGCCGGGAGGCTTTCTTT.